The 28 T cell receptor beta chains listed next were all sequenced from one sample in a study of shared clonotypes between healthy human individuals. Profiling relied on immunoSEQ multiplex PCR, and the TCRdb table lists in-frame clones only, not all of them. The table records over a million clones, about 96% of them present only once. The sample was naive CD4+ T cells sorted from blood. Subset described: CD45RA+ positively selected. The receptor set was obtained from a man aged 30 to 45 in good health.

The V call is TRBV29-1, the J call TRBJ2-3; TRBD2 aligns across 7 bases. The CDR3 has 14 residues. CDR1 is SQVTM, CDR2 ANQGSEA, per germline. Germline trimming cut 6 bases from V and 4 bases from J; bases unmatched to any gene: 10. In DNA form, the CDR3 reads TGCAGCGTCGCGCGGGAGCTTGGGTCAGATACGCAGTATTTT. Translating gives CSVARELGSDTQYF.

The chain uses TRBV15 and TRBJ1-2, with a weak D call TRBD1 (5 bases). V was shortened by 3 bases and J by 5 bases, with 13 bases between the two germline ends. CDR3 size: 14 residues. Germline V gene data show CDR1 as LNHNV and CDR2 as YYDKDF (reference sequence). The CDR3 sequence is CATSRWGGLYGYTF. As DNA, the CDR3 is TGTGCCACCAGCAGGTGGGGGGGACTATATGGCTACACCTTC.

This chain uses TRBV5-1 with TRBJ2-7; possibly TRBD2 for D (6 bases). This CDR3 is built from 15 residues. Trimming removed 5 bases from V and 12 bases from J, with 27 bases in between. The V gene's germline CDR1 is SGHRS and CDR2 YFSETQ. CDR3 DNA: TGCGCCAGCAGTCAGACGGAGGGTAGCCCTACTCGGGGGTACTTC. It is translated as CASSQTEGSPTRGYF.

V usage is TRBV7-2 and J usage is TRBJ2-1; TRBD2 might be the D (5 bases). Deletions cut 5 bases from V and 5 bases from J, with 10 bases between. Per the germline V gene, CDR1 is SGHTA and CDR2 is FQGNSA. The CDR3 is 13 amino acids. The DNA for the CDR3 is TGTGCCAGCAGCGGGAGAGCGGACAATGAGCAGTTCTTC. Residues: CASSGRADNEQFF.

The chain links TRBV7-9 to TRBJ1-1, with 7 bases fitting TRBD1. V gave up 1 base and J gave up 6 bases; unmatched junction bases: 8. This CDR3 has 15 residues. Per germline, CDR1 SEHNR and CDR2 FQNEAQ (reference sequence). CDR3 loop: CASSLVQGDLSEAFF. CDR3 coding DNA: TGTGCCAGCAGCTTAGTCCAGGGGGATTTGTCTGAAGCTTTCTTT.

The gene calls are TRBV11-2 and TRBJ2-7; tentative D call: TRBD1 (5 bases). The length of the CDR3 is 15 residues. V was pared by 7 bases and J by 0 bases, with 16 bases between. Germline CDR1 reads SGHAT; CDR2 reads FQNNGV. The CDR3 DNA reads as TGTGCCAGCACCCTTAGGGGTAAGAGCTCCTACGAGCAGTACTTC. Translation gives CASTLRGKSSYEQYF.

The chain joins TRBV2 to TRBJ1-5; TRBD1 aligns across 9 bases. V lost 5 bases to trimming and J lost 2 bases; unmatched junction nucleotides: 7. The CDR3 is 16 residues long. CDR1 and CDR2 from the germline V gene are SNHLY and FYNNEI. The CDR3 nucleotides are TGTGCCAGCAGTCCCTATTGGACAGGGGGCAATCAGCCCCAGCATTTT. This gives the protein CASSPYWTGGNQPQHF. Together with reference TRBV2 and TRBJ1-5, the CDR3 gives the full variable domain: EPEVTQTPSHQVTQMGQEVILRCVPISNHLYFYWYRQILGQKVEFLVSFYNNEISEKSEIFDDQFSVERPDGSNFTLKIRSTKLEDSAMYFCASSPYWTGGNQPQHFGDGTRLSIL.

The chain recombines TRBV5-4 with TRBJ2-3; 9 bases are a match to TRBD2. The CDR3 length is 17 residues. CDR1 is SGHNT and CDR2 is YYREEE in the germline V gene (reference sequence). J gave up 5 bases and V 0 bases, and 10 bases lay outside the gene matches. In DNA, the CDR3 is TGTGCCAGCAGCTTGGTGGGGGTAGCGGGAGACAGAGATACGCAGTATTTT. Its protein is CASSLVGVAGDRDTQYF.

With respect to this clone: The sample holds other DNA sequences that translate to the same CDR3. The chain couples TRBV5-1 to TRBJ2-7; D perhaps matches TRBD1 (6 bases). The CDR3 is 14 amino acids. CDR1 SGHRS and CDR2 YFSETQ come from the germline V gene. The V end was cut by 0 bases, the J end by 1 base, with 8 bases between. CDR3 nucleotides: TGCGCCAGCAGCTTGGGGCAGGGGTCCTACGAGCAGTACTTC. It encodes CASSLGQGSYEQYF.

The chain links TRBV2 to TRBJ2-1, with 8 bases fitting TRBD1. The V gene's germline CDR1 is SNHLY and CDR2 FYNNEI. V trimming: 3 bases; J trimming: 4 bases; junction bases outside the gene matches: 5. The CDR3 is 15 residues long. The DNA for the CDR3 is TGTGCCAGCAGTGACCTACAGGGGGGTTACAATGAGCAGTTCTTC. It specifies CASSDLQGGYNEQFF.

The V gene is TRBV7-8, the J gene TRBJ2-1; TRBD2 might be the D (5 bases). Germline V gene data show CDR1 as SGHVS and CDR2 as FQNEAQ. The CDR3 runs 12 residues. Deletions cut 4 bases from V and 8 bases from J, with 9 bases between. The CDR3 loop reads CASSSHSDEQFF. For the CDR3, the DNA is TGTGCCAGCAGCTCCCATAGCGATGAGCAGTTCTTC.

The table lists this clone with a count of one. The rearrangement uses TRBV19 and TRBJ1-5, with TRBD1 matching 11 bases. V gave up 7 bases and J gave up 0 bases; unmatched junction bases: 8. The CDR3 totals 17 residues. The germline V gene has CDR1 LNHDA and CDR2 SQIVND (reference sequence). DNA of the CDR3: TGTGCCAGTAATACCGGGACAGGGGGTCTTAGCAATCAGCCCCAGCATTTT. Translating gives CASNTGTGGLSNQPQHF.

J is TRBJ1-4 and V is TRBV7-8; no clear D. Germline CDR1 SGHVS, CDR2 FQNEAQ. This CDR3 has 12 residues. The V end lost 0 bases, the J end lost 8 bases, and 4 bases lay between the germline ends. The CDR3 DNA sequence: TGTGCCAGCAGCTTAGCAAGAGAAAAACTGTTTTTT. It is translated as CASSLAREKLFF.

The chain carries TRBV7-6 and TRBJ2-3; D unclear. CDR3 length equals 12 residues. Deletions cut 4 bases from V and 5 bases from J, with 7 bases between. Germline values: CDR1 SGHVS, CDR2 FNYEAQ. The DNA of the CDR3 is TGTGCCAGCAGCTACCACCGAGATACGCAGTATTTT. As protein: CASSYHRDTQYF.

CDR3: CASSPPRVGDTQYF. The CDR3 DNA reads TGTGCCAGCTCACCACCGAGGGTGGGGGATACGCAGTATTTT. This chain connects TRBV18 to TRBJ2-3, with D possibly being TRBD2 (5 bases). The CDR3 contains 14 residues. V lost 0 bases, J lost 6 bases, and 10 bases lay in between. Germline-derived CDR1 and CDR2 are KGHSH and LQKENI.

The chain uses TRBV27 and TRBJ2-7, with TRBD2 matching 7 bases. Germline V gene sequence: CDR1 MNHEY, CDR2 SMNVEV (reference sequence). This CDR3 has 15 residues. V shed 6 bases, J shed 7 bases, and the junction held 15 bases outside the gene matches. This CDR3 is CASSLREGPRSEQYF. CDR3 nucleotide sequence: TGTGCCAGCAGCCTGAGGGAGGGCCCCAGGTCGGAGCAGTACTTC.

This chain joins TRBV28 and TRBJ2-3; possibly TRBD1 for D (6 bases). The germline V gene encodes CDR1 MDHEN and CDR2 SYDVKM. V shed 7 bases and J shed 3 bases, with 29 bases lying between them. CDR3 length: 19 residues. The CDR3: CASTTPYQTGKGGTDTQYF. The CDR3 nucleotides read TGTGCCAGCACCACGCCTTATCAGACAGGAAAGGGTGGGACAGATACGCAGTATTTT.

The chain employs TRBV2 and TRBJ1-1; possibly TRBD1 for D (5 bases). The CDR3 length is 15 residues. Germline CDR1 reads SNHLY; CDR2 reads FYNNEI. Trimming cost V 7 bases and J 4 bases, with 19 bases left between them. CDR3 residues: CASKRDSLLFTEAFF. The CDR3 DNA reads TGTGCCAGCAAAAGAGACAGCTTACTCTTCACTGAAGCTTTCTTT.

This clone appeared a single time. The chain couples TRBV6-6 to TRBJ2-3, with TRBD1 matching over 7 bases. Trimming cost V 9 bases and J 3 bases; bases outside gene matches: 6. Germline values: CDR1 MNHNY, CDR2 SVGAGI (reference sequence). The CDR3 spans 13 residues. In DNA, the CDR3 is TGTGCCAGTCGAGACAGGGTGACAGATACGCAGTATTTT. This codes for CASRDRVTDTQYF.

The J gene is TRBJ2-1, the V gene TRBV6-5; no reliable D call. This CDR3 comprises 13 residues. Between the trimmed V and J ends, which lost 4 bases and 5 bases, there was a span of 9 bases. The germline CDR1 and CDR2 sequences are MNHEY and SVGAGI. Here the CDR3 DNA reads TGTGCCAGCAGTTTAATCCCTAACAATGAGCAGTTCTTC. This translates into CASSLIPNNEQFF.

This clone was detected only once. The rearrangement joins TRBV7-6 to TRBJ2-7; 9 bases are shared with TRBD2. Germline CDR1 SGHVS, CDR2 FNYEAQ. V gave up 5 bases and J gave up 5 bases; unmatched junction bases: 7. CDR3 length equals 14 residues. CDR3 in amino acids: CASSPGSGGNEQYF. CDR3 coding DNA: TGTGCCAGCAGCCCGGGTAGCGGGGGTAACGAGCAGTACTTC.

V gene TRBV19 combines with J gene TRBJ1-2; tentative D call: TRBD1 (5 bases). Trimming took 7 bases from V and 6 from J, leaving 15 bases between them. The CDR3 is made up of 13 amino acids. The germline CDR1 and CDR2 sequences are LNHDA and SQIVND (reference sequence). The CDR3 nucleotides are TGTGCCAGTACCCCCCAGGGAAGAAATGGCTACACCTTC. Protein sequence: CASTPQGRNGYTF.

The V gene is TRBV19, the J gene TRBJ2-2; no clear D gene. Germline V gene data show CDR1 as LNHDA and CDR2 as SQIVND (reference sequence). The germline V and J ends were trimmed by 8 bases and 5 bases, with 9 bases remaining between them. The CDR3 extends over 12 amino acids. CDR3 nucleotide sequence: TGTGCCAGTTCGACGCGTACCGGGGAGCTGTTTTTT. It yields the protein CASSTRTGELFF.

The chain carries TRBV19 and TRBJ1-2; a weak D match, TRBD1 (5 bases). Germline V CDR1 and CDR2: LNHDA, SQIVND (reference sequence). Between the trimmed V and J ends, which lost 3 bases and 2 bases, there was a span of 13 bases. The CDR3 is 15 amino acids. DNA of the CDR3: TGTGCCAGTAGTATTATCGGGGCGAGGAACTATGGCTACACCTTC. Translation: CASSIIGARNYGYTF.

This sequence joins TRBV19 and TRBJ1-1; 7 bases align to TRBD1. CDR1 and CDR2 from the germline V gene are LNHDA and SQIVND (reference sequence). V trimming: 4 bases; J trimming: 0 bases; junction bases outside the gene matches: 2. There are 14 residues in the CDR3. In DNA, the CDR3 is TGTGCCAGTAGTAAACAGGGGCTGAACACTGAAGCTTTCTTT. This codes for CASSKQGLNTEAFF.

This chain links TRBV7-6 with TRBJ2-1; 8 bases match TRBD2. The CDR3 has 16 residues. Germline trimming cut 1 base from V and 5 bases from J; bases unmatched to any gene: 7. CDR1 is SGHVS and CDR2 is FNYEAQ in the germline V gene. CDR3 sequence: CASSLVLASGHNEQFF. The CDR3 DNA is TGTGCCAGCAGCTTAGTCTTGGCTAGCGGGCACAATGAGCAGTTCTTC.

V and J are TRBV19 and TRBJ1-3; D is ambiguous. The CDR3 consists of 14 residues. Trimming left V 6 bases short and J 2 bases short, with 11 bases between. Germline V gene data show CDR1 as LNHDA and CDR2 as SQIVND (reference sequence). The CDR3 coding sequence is TGTGCCAGTAGGGAAGGAAGTACTGGAAACACCATATATTTT. Translation gives CASREGSTGNTIYF.

This clone has a handful of counts. The chain couples TRBV7-9 to TRBJ2-7; 9 bases are shared with TRBD2. Germline V gene data show CDR1 as SEHNR and CDR2 as FQNEAQ (reference sequence). The trim removed 0 bases at V and 1 base at J, leaving 4 bases unmatched. The CDR3 has 16 residues. CDR3 sequence (DNA): TGTGCCAGCAGCTTAGCGGGTAGCGGGAGTTCCTACGAGCAGTACTTC. Translating gives CASSLAGSGSSYEQYF.